The 31 T cell receptor beta chains given below trace back to one sample, sequenced in a study of blood T cell repertoires in COVID-19. Profiling relied on immunoSEQ multiplex PCR, and the TCRdb table lists in-frame clones only, not all of them. This sample has 260,000 or so clones; just over 85% occur once, and the top ten carry roughly a sixth. Sequencing used PBMCs or T cells enriched from blood (not recorded which). These receptors were obtained from a young man who had recovered from COVID-19.

This clone has only one observation. V gene TRBV24-1 combines with J gene TRBJ2-7; TRBD1 matches 10 bases. V lost 9 bases, J lost 3 bases, and 7 bases stayed unmatched. Germline V gene data show CDR1 as KGHDR and CDR2 as SFDVKD. CDR3 size: 14 residues. This CDR3 reads CATRRQGARYEQYF. As DNA, the CDR3 is TGTGCCACCCGTCGACAGGGGGCGCGCTACGAGCAGTACTTC.

The rearrangement joins TRBV5-1 to TRBJ1-1; D ambiguous. The CDR3 sequence is 13 residues long. V dropped 4 bases and J dropped 4 bases, with 11 bases sitting between them. Per the germline V gene, CDR1 is SGHRS and CDR2 is YFSETQ. The CDR3 sequence is CASSPGVGTEAFF. The CDR3 DNA reads TGCGCCAGCAGCCCCGGGGTAGGCACTGAAGCTTTCTTT.

The gene calls are TRBV2 and TRBJ2-2; possibly TRBD2 for D (5 bases). Trimming took 6 bases from V and 1 from J, leaving 9 bases between them. Germline V gene sequence: CDR1 SNHLY, CDR2 FYNNEI. The CDR3 extends over 14 amino acids. The CDR3 is CASRSDLNTGELFF. The CDR3 bases are TGTGCCAGCAGGTCGGACTTGAACACCGGGGAGCTGTTTTTT. Filled out from reference TRBV2 and TRBJ2-2, the complete variable domain reads EPEVTQTPSHQVTQMGQEVILRCVPISNHLYFYWYRQILGQKVEFLVSFYNNEISEKSEIFDDQFSVERPDGSNFTLKIRSTKLEDSAMYFCASRSDLNTGELFFGEGSRLTVL.

The V call is TRBV19, the J call TRBJ2-7; 8 nucleotides agree with TRBD1. The CDR3 length is 14 residues. Per germline, CDR1 LNHDA and CDR2 SQIVND (reference sequence). V gave up 8 bases and J gave up 2 bases; unmatched junction bases: 8. The CDR3 protein is CASQRAQGAYEQYF. The DNA for the CDR3 is TGTGCCAGTCAAAGGGCACAGGGGGCCTACGAGCAGTACTTC.

This clone has only one observation. The rearrangement joins TRBV3-1 (or the pseudogene TRBV3-2) to TRBJ1-3, with TRBD1 identical over 8 bases. Germline values: CDR1 LGHDT, CDR2 YNNKEL (reference sequence). The V gene end was trimmed by 6 bases and the J gene end by 6 bases; junction bases not matched to a gene: 4. The CDR3 totals 13 residues. The CDR3 coding sequence is TGTGCCAGCAGGCCACAGGGGGTAAACACCATATATTTT. Residues: CASRPQGVNTIYF.

The rearrangement joins TRBV28 to TRBJ2-2, with 11 bases matching TRBD1. Germline V gene lookup returns CDR1 MDHEN and CDR2 SYDVKM. V trimming: 3 bases; J trimming: 6 bases; junction bases outside the gene matches: 18. This CDR3 has 20 residues. CDR3 nucleotide sequence: TGTGCCAGCAGTTTGTCTCCCGGGACAGGGGGATGGGAGGCGGCCGGGGAGCTGTTTTTT. It specifies CASSLSPGTGGWEAAGELFF.

The chain carries TRBV7-3 and TRBJ2-7, with TRBD2 identical over 13 bases. The CDR3 sequence is 13 residues long. Trimming removed 5 bases from V and 7 bases from J; junction bases left unmatched: 2. Looked up from germline, CDR1 is SGHTA and CDR2 is FQGTGA. Written as DNA, the CDR3 is TGTGCCAGCAGCCAGGGACTAGCGGGGGAGCAGTACTTC. Translated, it gives CASSQGLAGEQYF. The whole variable domain, remainder taken from reference TRBV7-3 and TRBJ2-7, is GAGVSQTPSNKVTEKGKYVELRCDPISGHTALYWYRQSLGQGPEFLIYFQGTGAADDSGLPNDRFFAVRPEGSVSTLKIQRTERGDSAVYLCASSQGLAGEQYFGPGTRLTVT.

Here the CDR3 DNA reads TGTGCCAGTAGTATAGGAGCAGGGGGCAATCAGCCCCAGCATTTT. Amino acids: CASSIGAGGNQPQHF. This rearrangement joins TRBV19 to TRBJ1-5; D is perhaps TRBD1 (6 bases). Germline V gene lookup returns CDR1 LNHDA and CDR2 SQIVND (reference sequence). Trimming cost V 1 base and J 2 bases, with 9 bases left between them. This CDR3 is built from 15 residues.

This clone was observed once. The J gene is TRBJ1-2, the V gene TRBV19; D might be TRBD1 (5 bases). Germline V CDR1 and CDR2: LNHDA, SQIVND (reference sequence). Trimming pared 3 bases from V and 4 bases from J, leaving 21 bases between. This CDR3 region has 17 residues. The CDR3 nucleotides are TGTGCCAGTAGTATCTCTGGTCGGGGGGATACGAGCTATGGCTACACCTTC. Translation: CASSISGRGDTSYGYTF.

The chain links TRBV12-3 or TRBV12-4 to TRBJ2-7; TRBD2 is a possible D gene (5 bases). Trimming removed 6 bases from V and 9 bases from J, with 18 bases in between. The CDR3 spans 13 residues. In nucleotides, the CDR3 is TGTGCCAGCAGCCTAAGGGCAGCGGATCCGCAGTACTTC. It encodes CASSLRAADPQYF.

The sample holds one count of this clone. The rearrangement joins TRBV13 to TRBJ2-7; 8 bases line up with TRBD2. Trimming cost V 3 bases and J 3 bases; bases outside gene matches: 4. Per germline, CDR1 PRHDT and CDR2 FYEKMQ (reference sequence). This CDR3 spans 14 amino acids. CDR3 nucleotide sequence: TGTGCCAGCAGCTTGCGGGGGGTCAGCTACGAGCAGTACTTC. As protein: CASSLRGVSYEQYF.

The rearrangement uses TRBV29-1 and TRBJ2-1; D remains unclear. CDR1 and CDR2 from the germline V gene are SQVTM and ANQGSEA. There are 14 residues in the CDR3. V lost 6 bases to trimming and J lost 3 bases, with 15 bases between them. This chain's CDR3 is CSVAMRGDYNEQFF. The DNA for the CDR3 is TGCAGCGTGGCAATGCGCGGAGACTACAATGAGCAGTTCTTC.

V and J are TRBV28 and TRBJ2-7, with TRBD1 as a possible D gene (6 bases). V lost 7 bases to trimming and J lost 7 bases, with 20 bases between them. This CDR3 spans 14 amino acids. CDR1 and CDR2 (germline): MDHEN, SYDVKM. The CDR3 DNA sequence: TGTGCCAGCACCTTAGCTACAGGGTCGGGTGAGCAGTACTTC. Its protein is CASTLATGSGEQYF.

This clone has a single count. The chain recombines TRBV7-2 with TRBJ2-5; 7 bases match TRBD1. Per germline, CDR1 SGHTA and CDR2 FQGNSA. The J segment lost 5 bases and the V segment lost 5 bases, leaving 8 bases of the junction unmatched. CDR3 length equals 14 residues. The CDR3 is CASSPERGRETQYF. The CDR3 DNA sequence: TGTGCCAGCAGCCCCGAGAGGGGGCGGGAGACCCAGTACTTC.

The chain joins TRBV11-2 to TRBJ1-1; D unclear. Per germline, CDR1 SGHAT and CDR2 FQNNGV. This CDR3 contains 13 residues. V lost 3 bases and J 1 base, leaving 6 bases between the germline ends. The DNA for the CDR3 is TGTGCCAGCAGCTTCGAGAGGAACACTGAAGCTTTCTTT. Translating it yields CASSFERNTEAFF.

The chain links TRBV2 to TRBJ2-1; 15 bases map to TRBD2. The CDR3 is made up of 15 amino acids. Germline CDR1 SNHLY, CDR2 FYNNEI. Trimming took 7 bases from V and 6 from J; bases not matched to a gene: 4. CDR3 sequence (DNA): TGTGCCAGCATCTGGACTAGCGGGGGGGCCAATGAGCAGTTCTTC. Translation gives CASIWTSGGANEQFF.

In DNA form, the CDR3 reads TGTGCCAGCAGCTTGGGAGGTTCAGGGGGCGGTCAGCCCCAGCATTTT. Translation: CASSLGGSGGGQPQHF. J is TRBJ1-5 and V is TRBV5-6; TRBD1 matches 8 bases. Germline V gene data show CDR1 as SGHDT and CDR2 as YYEEEE. The ends lost 0 bases at V and 6 bases at J; junction bases unmatched: 8. This CDR3 has 16 residues.

The chain couples TRBV7-9 to TRBJ2-1; 7 bases agree with TRBD2. The CDR3 length is 14 residues. Germline V gene lookup returns CDR1 SEHNR and CDR2 FQNEAQ (reference sequence). Trimming removed 7 bases from V and 2 bases from J; junction bases left unmatched: 5. This CDR3 is CASNPAGTYNEQFF. In DNA form, the CDR3 reads TGTGCCAGCAACCCAGCGGGAACCTACAATGAGCAGTTCTTC. The full variable domain, in which reference TRBV7-9 and TRBJ2-1 provide the parts outside the CDR3, is DTGVSQNPRHKITKRGQNVTFRCDPISEHNRLYWYRQTLGQGPEFLTYFQNEAQLEKSRLLSDRFSAERPKGSFSTLEIQRTEQGDSAMYLCASNPAGTYNEQFFGPGTRLTVL.

The rearrangement joins TRBV7-3 to TRBJ2-1; 13 nucleotides line up with TRBD2. V was clipped by 5 bases and J by 12 bases; unmatched bases: 10. The CDR3 covers 15 residues. Germline CDR1 reads SGHTA; CDR2 reads FQGTGA. CDR3 sequence (DNA): TGTGCCAGCAGCCCTAGGACTAGCGGGAGTAACGGGCAGTTCTTC. It is translated as CASSPRTSGSNGQFF.

This chain connects TRBV5-1 to TRBJ2-1; no clear D gene. The CDR3 loop spans 15 amino acids. V lost 2 bases to trimming and J lost 0 bases, with 9 bases between them. Germline CDR1 and CDR2: SGHRS and YFSETQ. In DNA, the CDR3 is TGCGCCAGCAGCTTAGGTGGGCTCTCCTACAATGAGCAGTTCTTC. Protein sequence: CASSLGGLSYNEQFF.

This chain connects TRBV2 to TRBJ2-5; D uncertain. Trimming removed 9 bases at V and 1 base at J, with 12 bases between. This CDR3 region has 13 residues. Germline V CDR1 and CDR2: SNHLY, FYNNEI. The DNA of the CDR3 is TGTGCCAGTAGACTCCAACCCCAAGAGACCCAGTACTTC. Protein sequence: CASRLQPQETQYF.

Comment on this clone: The junction does not match germline at one end; this may be a read error. The V and J genes are TRBV2 and TRBJ2-7, with D tentatively TRBD2 (5 bases). This CDR3 has 13 amino acids. CDR1 and CDR2 (germline): SNHLY, FYNNEI. The DNA of the CDR3 is TGTGCCAGCAGCTTTTCGCGGGCCTACGAGCAGTATTTC. Its protein is CASSFSRAYEQYF.

The V and J genes are TRBV19 and TRBJ1-1; tentative D call: TRBD1 (5 bases). The V gene lost 7 bases and the J gene lost 0 bases, with 15 bases spanning the gap. CDR3 length: 15 residues. Looked up from germline, CDR1 is LNHDA and CDR2 is SQIVND (reference sequence). Here the CDR3 reads CASITQKGVNTEAFF. The DNA of the CDR3 is TGTGCCAGTATCACCCAAAAAGGGGTGAACACTGAAGCTTTCTTT. Filled out from reference TRBV19 and TRBJ1-1, the complete variable domain reads DGGITQSPKYLFRKEGQNVTLSCEQNLNHDAMYWYRQDPGQGLRLIYYSQIVNDFQKGDIAEGYSVSREKKESFPLTVTSAQKNPTAFYLCASITQKGVNTEAFFGQGTRLTVV.

The chain is built from TRBV10-2 and TRBJ2-7; 8 positions match TRBD1. Germline-derived CDR1 and CDR2 are WSHSY and SAAADI. The trim removed 5 bases at V and 2 bases at J, leaving 5 bases unmatched. This CDR3 is 14 amino acids long. The CDR3 region is CASSSTGQAYEQYF. In nucleotides, the CDR3 is TGCGCCAGCAGTTCCACGGGACAGGCCTACGAGCAGTACTTC.

V is TRBV9 and J is TRBJ1-1, with a tentative D call TRBD1 (5 bases). V dropped 4 bases and J dropped 0 bases, with 7 bases sitting between them. The CDR3 spans 13 residues. CDR1 and CDR2 from the germline V gene are SGDLS and YYNGEE. CDR3 coding DNA: TGTGCCAGCAGCATGGACATGAACACTGAAGCTTTCTTT. Translated: CASSMDMNTEAFF. The entire variable domain, with the rest obtained from reference TRBV9 and TRBJ1-1, is as follows: DSGVTQTPKHLITATGQRVTLRCSPRSGDLSVYWYQQSLDQGLQFLIQYYNGEERAKGNILERFSAQQFPDLHSELNLSSLELGDSALYFCASSMDMNTEAFFGQGTRLTVV.

This chain uses TRBV19 with TRBJ2-6; perhaps TRBD1 as D (5 bases). V lost 5 bases and J lost 1, with 9 bases in between. In germline, CDR1 is LNHDA, CDR2 SQIVND (reference sequence). The CDR3 covers 15 residues. In DNA, the CDR3 is TGTGCCAGTAGTCCAAACAGGTCTGGGGCCAACGTCCTGACTTTC. Protein: CASSPNRSGANVLTF.

This clone showed up just a few times. The CDR3 DNA reads as TGTGCCAGCAGTTACGACAGAAAGTACGAGCAGTACTTC. Protein product: CASSYDRKYEQYF. The chain carries TRBV6-5 and TRBJ2-7; D may be TRBD1 (5 bases). The germline V gene has CDR1 MNHEY and CDR2 SVGAGI. Trimming took off 2 bases at V and 4 bases at J, with 9 bases between the two ends. This CDR3 contains 13 residues.

This chain joins TRBV5-1 and TRBJ1-1, with D uncertain. The ends were cut back, 1 base at V and 4 bases at J, with 11 bases in the middle. CDR3 length equals 14 residues. Germline V gene sequence: CDR1 SGHRS, CDR2 YFSETQ. CDR3 sequence: CASSLLEGGTEAFF. The CDR3 DNA sequence: TGCGCCAGCAGCTTGTTGGAGGGTGGCACTGAAGCTTTCTTT.

This clone was observed a few times. The chain has TRBV13 and TRBJ2-7; 9 bases map to TRBD1. CDR1 PRHDT and CDR2 FYEKMQ come from the germline V gene (reference sequence). The junction had 10 bases not matched to a gene; V was cut back by 8 bases and J by 5 bases. The CDR3 length is 14 residues. Written as DNA, the CDR3 is TGTGCCAGCGGACTGTACAGGGGGCTCCACGAGCAGTACTTC. Amino acids: CASGLYRGLHEQYF.

The gene calls are TRBV27 and TRBJ2-1; no clear D. The V gene lost 3 bases and the J gene lost 2 bases, with 8 bases spanning the gap. This CDR3 is 14 amino acids long. CDR1 is MNHEY, CDR2 SMNVEV, per germline (reference sequence). The CDR3 DNA follows: TGTGCCAGCAGTTTTCCCGGAGCCTACAATGAGCAGTTCTTC. This encodes CASSFPGAYNEQFF.

The chain recombines TRBV4-1 with TRBJ1-1; D gene ambiguous. Germline V gene data show CDR1 as MGHRA and CDR2 as YSYEKL. The length of the CDR3 is 13 residues. V shed 4 bases and J shed 4 bases, with 10 bases lying between them. The CDR3 DNA reads TGCGCCAGCAGCCCCCAAGCGGGCACTGAAGCTTTCTTT. It is translated as CASSPQAGTEAFF.